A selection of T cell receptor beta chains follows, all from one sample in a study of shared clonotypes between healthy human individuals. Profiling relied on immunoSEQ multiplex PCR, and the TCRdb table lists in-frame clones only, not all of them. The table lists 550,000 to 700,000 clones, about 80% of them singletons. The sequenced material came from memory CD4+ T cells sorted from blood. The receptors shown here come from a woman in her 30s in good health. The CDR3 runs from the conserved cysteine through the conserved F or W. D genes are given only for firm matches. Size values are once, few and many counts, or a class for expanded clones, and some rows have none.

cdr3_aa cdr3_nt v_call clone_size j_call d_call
CASSIRAHEQFF TGTGCCAGTAGTATCAGGGCTCATGAGCAGTTCTTC TRBV19 - TRBJ2-1 -
CASTGSVTYIQYF TGTGCCAGCACGGGATCGGTGACGTACATTCAGTACTTC TRBV2 - TRBJ2-4 -
CASSGLAVFSYNEQFF TGTGCCAGTAGTGGGCTAGCGGTTTTCTCCTACAATGAGCAGTTCTTC TRBV19 once TRBJ2-1 TRBD2
CASSLSPDRVNTEAFF TGCGCCAGCAGCTTATCTCCGGACAGGGTAAACACTGAAGCTTTCTTT TRBV5-1 - TRBJ1-1 TRBD1
CASSPPTGRDTF TGTGCCAGCAGTCCGCCGACAGGGAGAGACACCTTC TRBV28 - TRBJ1-2 TRBD1
CAWSEQGNQPQHF TGTGCCTGGAGTGAGCAGGGCAATCAGCCCCAGCATTTT TRBV30 - TRBJ1-5 -
CASSTLVGASGTEAFF TGTGCCAGTAGTACCTTAGTGGGTGCCAGCGGGACTGAAGCTTTCTTT TRBV19 few TRBJ1-1 -
CASSLGAGAGEQYF TGTGCCAGCAGCTTAGGAGCGGGAGCGGGGGAGCAGTACTTC TRBV7-6 few TRBJ2-7 TRBD2
CASSEFSEDFAEQFF TGTGCCAGCAGTGAATTCTCAGAGGATTTTGCTGAGCAGTTCTTC TRBV25-1 - TRBJ2-1 -
CSATRGDTQYF TGCAGTGCCACGAGGGGGGATACGCAGTATTTT TRBV20-1 - TRBJ2-3 -
CASSLTRNTEAFF TGTGCCAGCAGTTTAACCCGGAACACTGAAGCTTTCTTT TRBV27 once TRBJ1-1 -
CASSQAGTLAEQYF TGTGCCAGCTCACAAGCCGGGACACTCGCCGAGCAGTACTTC TRBV18 few TRBJ2-7 -
CASSYSGRGELFF TGTGCCAGCAGTTACTCAGGGCGGGGGGAGCTGTTTTTT TRBV6-5 - TRBJ2-2 -
CASSEYNGELFF TGTGCCAGCAGTGAATATAACGGGGAGCTGTTTTTT TRBV25-1 - TRBJ2-2 -
CASSREVTGELFF TGTGCCAGCTCCAGGGAGGTAACCGGGGAGCTGTTTTTT TRBV18 many TRBJ2-2 -
CASSLAAGDGYTF TGCGCCAGCAGCTTGGCCGCGGGAGATGGCTACACCTTC TRBV5-1 - TRBJ1-2 -
CASSELGLARGHNEQFF TGTGCCAGCAGCGAATTAGGGCTAGCAAGGGGACACAATGAGCAGTTCTTC TRBV6-1 once TRBJ2-1 -
CASSLMISSDNEQFF TGTGCCAGCAGCTTAATGATTAGTAGTGACAATGAGCAGTTCTTC TRBV11-2 - TRBJ2-1 -
CASSSQSGGRAFF TGTGCCAGCAGCAGCCAATCCGGGGGGCGGGCTTTCTTT TRBV28 - TRBJ1-1 -
CASSSYTGELFF TGTGCCAGCAGCTCGTACACCGGGGAGCTGTTTTTT TRBV7-2 - TRBJ2-2 -
CASSQDSLSRLAPNNEQFF TGCGCCAGCAGCCAAGATTCTTTGTCCCGACTAGCTCCTAACAATGAGCAGTTCTTC TRBV4-1 - TRBJ2-1 TRBD2
CASGSGAYEQYF TGTGCCAGCGGCTCAGGGGCCTACGAGCAGTACTTC TRBV28 few TRBJ2-7 -
CASSSRDRGRSYEQYF TGTGCCAGCAGTTCAAGGGACAGGGGACGCTCCTACGAGCAGTACTTC TRBV28 few TRBJ2-7 TRBD1
CASSTVREPHRAEQYF TGTGCCAGCAGCACTGTGAGGGAACCCCACCGGGCAGAGCAGTACTTC TRBV7-2 - TRBJ2-7 -
CASSQSIQRRSLLSTDTQYF TGCGCCAGCAGTCAATCGATCCAGCGGAGATCCCTCCTATCCACAGATACGCAGTATTTT TRBV23-1 - TRBJ2-3 -
CASSQDGIGWTQYF TGTGCCAGCAGCCAAGATGGAATCGGGTGGACCCAGTACTTC TRBV14 - TRBJ2-5 -
CASSDGGRSDEQYF TGCGCCAGCAGTGATGGTGGGAGAAGCGACGAGCAGTACTTC TRBV10-1 few TRBJ2-7 -
CASSGGQSTYEQYF TGTGCCAGCAGTGGGGGACAGAGCACCTACGAGCAGTACTTC TRBV27 - TRBJ2-7 TRBD1
CASRRGGARANEKLFF TGTGCCAGCAGGAGGGGGGGTGCGCGGGCTAATGAAAAACTGTTTTTT TRBV28 - TRBJ1-4 -
CASSLDPPGLAGRTDTQYF TGTGCCAGCAGCTTAGACCCCCCGGGACTAGCGGGGCGCACAGATACGCAGTATTTT TRBV7-9 - TRBJ2-3 TRBD2
CASREVDQETQYF TGTGCCAGCAGAGAGGTGGACCAAGAGACCCAGTACTTC TRBV25-1 - TRBJ2-5 -
CASSFFKNTEAFF TGTGCCAGCAGTTTCTTTAAGAACACTGAAGCTTTCTTT TRBV27 once TRBJ1-1 -
CASMGGTGDTGELFF TGTGCCAGCATGGGGGGGACAGGGGATACCGGGGAGCTGTTTTTT TRBV6-1 - TRBJ2-2 TRBD1
CASSETQGLGSANYGYTF TGTGCCAGCAGTGAAACACAGGGCTTAGGGTCAGCTAACTATGGCTACACCTTC TRBV6-1 few TRBJ1-2 -